The entry that follows covers one TCR beta chain sequence. This clone appeared once. No antigen is known for it. The sample holds no much larger clone one base away, and base qualities are not on file. TCRbeta CDR3 regions were amplified from genomic DNA by means of the immunoSEQ Assay, a bias-controlled multiplex PCR. On the study's bioinformatics: Within the assay, amplification of reference gene primers was used to estimate how many nucleated cells each sample contained. Sequence reads were collapsed and filtered to measure the absolute abundance of every unique TCRbeta CDR3 rearrangement. Productive Simpson clonality was computed per sample as the square root of Simpson's diversity index over productive rearrangements. This is the immuneACCESS table as TCRdb keeps it, with only in-frame sequences that have V and J called. A part of the clones is gone; compared with another copy, unresolved V genes explain less than half, and the rest is unexplained. V and J calls and clone size are as listed in that table; D and trimming were resolved from the DNA. The sample table contains about 57,000 clones; only one count was recorded for about four fifths of them. The ten largest clones take up over 7.5% of the sample.

This entry comes from a study of blood T cell repertoires in COVID-19 (dated by TCRdb to between 2020 and 2021). About the study as a whole: Samples covering the acute and convalescent phases of COVID-19 were provided by collaborators in the United States, Italy and Spain. The material from the prospective study consisted of cDNA or gDNA derived from T cells, B-cell-depleted T cells, or PBMCs. Nearly every sample came with metadata listing a de-identified subject ID, COVID-19 status, age in years and sex. The repertoires were made available in a free public database intended to serve as a resource for research on the immune response to SARS-CoV-2. HLA class I and class II types, where available, came from metadata supplied by the sample provider rather than from assay-based typing. The dataset comprised deeply sampled blood TCRbeta repertoires from subjects exposed to, actively infected with, or recovered from COVID-19. The samples were drawn from two sources: the first 160 participants of the ongoing ImmuneRACE study, and 1,254 subjects contributed by 6 global collaborators. The research as a whole found: The quantity of clinical and demographic metadata differed by source and by participant and was supplied without curation.

Each collaborating institution followed its own protocols to collect whole blood in K2EDTA tubes. For TCRbeta analysis, collaborator samples were shipped as frozen whole blood, as isolated PBMCs, or as DNA extracted from either sample type. The germline V gene specifies SNHLY as CDR1 and FYNNEI as CDR2. The CDR3 measures 14 amino acids from cysteine to phenylalanine. CDR3 DNA only is kept here, 42 bases in frame from base 1. V loses 6 bases at its end and J loses 7 bases; junction bases beyond the gene matches: 5. The sequenced sample consisted of peripheral blood. This TCR was sampled from a woman of 80 years or more with acute or convalescent COVID-19. Recombination linked TRBV2 to TRBJ1-6, with 8 bases in between that match TRBD1. CDR3 loop: CASRTGQENSPLHF. The nucleotide sequence reads TGTGCCAGCAGGACGGGACAGGAGAATTCACCCCTCCACTTT. When the CDR3 is completed using the reference TRBV2 and TRBJ1-6 genes on either side, the full variable domain is EPEVTQTPSHQVTQMGQEVILRCVPISNHLYFYWYRQILGQKVEFLVSFYNNEISEKSEIFDDQFSVERPDGSNFTLKIRSTKLEDSAMYFCASRTGQENSPLHFGNGTRLTVT.